The T cell receptor beta chain under discussion was sequenced for a study of T cell repertoires in cytomegalovirus infection. Study-wide background: Recently described HLA-C-restricted plus well-studied HLA-B-restricted CMV epitopes were used.

This clonotype was observed at least ten times. Its antigen is unidentified. Study-level findings and limits: Ex vivo responses were dominated by HLA-C-restricted CMV-specific TCR beta clonotypes.

Trimming took off 0 bases at V and 1 base at J, with 11 bases between the two ends. Germline V lookup: CDR1 MRHNA, CDR2 SNTAGT. There are 16 residues in the CDR3. TCRdb processed the reads anew with MiXCR; each CDR3 protein has one entry. The sample lists 80,000 or so distinct CDR3 sequences, roughly 39% occurring once. The source is a human donor in good health (CMV status not recorded). Some clones in this sample may be carry-over from other donors' samples. The material sequenced was CD8+ T cells from cultured PBMCs, taken from culture after CMV antigen stimulation. The chain carries TRBV6-4 and TRBJ2-3; D unresolved. CDR3 amino acids: CASSDSLGTGTDTQYF. CDR3 DNA: TGTGCCAGCAGTGACTCTCTGGGTACGGGCACAGATACGCAGTATTTT.